This entry lists 27 T cell receptor beta chains sequenced from one sample in a study of cytomegalovirus exposure and HLA in healthy donors. PCR amplification relied on 60 Vbeta primers (plus 13 Jbeta primers). Only in-frame clones appear in the TCRdb table, and some are missing; sequencing was by immunoSEQ multiplex PCR. The profile shows about 65,000 clones, around three quarters of them singletons. Sequenced sample: PBMCs. These receptors originate from a woman aged 25-40 years in good health and CMV-seronegative.

In its sample, this clone was seen once. This chain links TRBV9 with TRBJ2-5, with 13 bases lining up with TRBD2. This CDR3 is built from 15 residues. The junction had 7 bases not matched to a gene; V was cut back by 6 bases and J by 5 bases. CDR1 and CDR2 from the germline V gene are SGDLS and YYNGEE. The chain's CDR3 is CASTPGLAGMETQYF. In DNA, the CDR3 is TGTGCCAGCACACCGGGACTAGCGGGGATGGAGACCCAGTACTTC.

The chain uses TRBV6-1 and TRBJ2-5; TRBD1 matches at 9 bases. The germline V gene encodes CDR1 MNHNS and CDR2 SASEGT. After removal of 3 bases from V and 2 bases from J, the junction contained 4 bases not matched to a gene. The CDR3 is 15 residues long. As DNA, the CDR3 is TGTGCCAGCAGTGACCCGGGACAGGGACAAGAGACCCAGTACTTC. Encoded protein: CASSDPGQGQETQYF.

The chain has TRBV5-4 and TRBJ2-7; 9 nucleotides agree with TRBD1. Germline V gene sequence: CDR1 SGHNT, CDR2 YYREEE (reference sequence). The CDR3 totals 15 residues. V gave up 3 bases and J gave up 1 base; unmatched junction bases: 5. The CDR3 sequence: CASSSQGQGSYEQYF. In nucleotides, the CDR3 is TGTGCCAGCAGCTCACAAGGACAGGGGTCCTACGAGCAGTACTTC.

The count of this clone is one. The chain carries TRBV27 and TRBJ2-5; 7 nucleotides line up with TRBD1. Trimming at V came to 4 bases and at J to 5 bases, leaving 4 bases not matched to a gene. The length of the CDR3 is 13 residues. Germline V gene lookup returns CDR1 MNHEY and CDR2 SMNVEV (reference sequence). The CDR3 spells CASSSTGLETQYF. The DNA of the CDR3 is TGTGCCAGCAGTTCGACAGGGTTGGAGACCCAGTACTTC.

The chain links TRBV15 to TRBJ1-1, with D maybe TRBD1 (5 bases). V lost 3 bases, J lost 9 bases, and 14 bases lay in between. Germline CDR1 is LNHNV and CDR2 is YYDKDF (reference sequence). The CDR3 runs to 13 residues. The CDR3 DNA follows: TGTGCCACCAGCAGGCCCCACGGGGGTAAAGCTTTCTTT. This encodes CATSRPHGGKAFF.

The chain employs TRBV6-5 and TRBJ2-1; TRBD1 aligns across 8 bases. Germline V gives CDR1 MNHEY, CDR2 SVGAGI. The CDR3 runs 15 residues. V was clipped by 7 bases and J by 9 bases; unmatched bases: 14. The CDR3 DNA sequence: TGTGCCAGCACAGGGGGCAGGGGGTCGTACGGTGAGCAGTTCTTC. It specifies CASTGGRGSYGEQFF.

V is TRBV6-5 and J is TRBJ1-2; 8 bases match TRBD1. Germline values: CDR1 MNHEY, CDR2 SVGAGI. V shed 0 bases, J shed 4 bases, and the junction held 7 bases outside the gene matches. The CDR3 runs to 16 residues. The DNA for the CDR3 is TGTGCCAGCAGTTACTCGAAGACAGGGGTGGGCTATGGCTACACCTTC. This codes for CASSYSKTGVGYGYTF.

The chain links TRBV10-3 to TRBJ1-5; TRBD1 is a possible D gene (6 bases). Trimming cost V 5 bases and J 3 bases, with 11 bases left between them. This CDR3 comprises 14 residues. Per the germline V gene, CDR1 is ENHRY and CDR2 is SYGVKD. CDR3 sequence (DNA): TGTGCCATCAGTATACAGGGTAACAATCAGCCCCAGCATTTT. It specifies CAISIQGNNQPQHF.

The chain is built from TRBV30 and TRBJ2-7; no clear D gene. This CDR3 is 14 amino acids long. Trimming shortened V by 1 base and J by 2 bases, and 12 bases separated the two germline ends. Germline CDR1 reads GTSNPN; CDR2 reads SVGIG (reference sequence). The CDR3, as DNA: TGTGCCTGGAGTGACGCTCGGGTTACCTACGAGCAGTACTTC. Translating gives CAWSDARVTYEQYF.

The V call is TRBV15, the J call TRBJ1-5, with 10 bases aligning to TRBD1. This CDR3 is built from 15 residues. CDR1 LNHNV and CDR2 YYDKDF come from the germline V gene (reference sequence). The V gene end was trimmed by 3 bases and the J gene end by 1 base; junction bases not matched to a gene: 0. The DNA for the CDR3 is TGTGCCACCAGCAGGGACAGGGGGAGCAATCAGCCCCAGCATTTT. Its translation is CATSRDRGSNQPQHF.

The chain has TRBV7-6 and TRBJ1-3; tentatively, D is TRBD1 (5 bases). CDR1 and CDR2 (germline): SGHVS, FNYEAQ. The CDR3 is made up of 14 amino acids. Trimming took off 1 base at V and 6 bases at J, with 10 bases between the two ends. This CDR3 reads CASSLGGGANTIYF. As DNA, the CDR3 is TGTGCCAGCAGCTTAGGCGGGGGTGCAAACACCATATATTTT.

This sequence joins TRBV6-1 and TRBJ2-5; D possibly corresponds to TRBD2 (5 bases). V was trimmed by 9 bases and J by 0 bases, leaving 11 bases between them. Germline values: CDR1 MNHNS, CDR2 SASEGT. The CDR3 loop spans 13 amino acids. DNA for the CDR3: TGTGCCAGTACGAGGGAGTACCAAGAGACCCAGTACTTC. Translated: CASTREYQETQYF.

The chain uses TRBV30 and TRBJ1-5; possibly TRBD1 for D (5 bases). Germline CDR1 reads GTSNPN; CDR2 reads SVGIG (reference sequence). This CDR3 spans 13 amino acids. Trimming pared 2 bases from V and 7 bases from J, leaving 12 bases between. CDR3 protein: CAWSPGVRQPQHF. In nucleotides, the CDR3 is TGTGCCTGGAGTCCGGGGGTGAGACAGCCCCAGCATTTT.

The chain has TRBV4-3 and TRBJ1-2; 11 positions match TRBD1. There are 15 residues in the CDR3. Germline V CDR1 and CDR2: LGHNA, YSLEER. V was clipped by 0 bases and J by 4 bases; unmatched bases: 1. The CDR3 sequence: CASSQEGQGVYGYTF. CDR3 sequence (DNA): TGCGCCAGCAGCCAAGAGGGACAGGGGGTCTATGGCTACACCTTC.

The J gene is TRBJ2-1, the V gene TRBV7-9, with D perhaps TRBD1 (5 bases). V dropped 5 bases and J dropped 2 bases, with 10 bases sitting between them. In germline, CDR1 is SEHNR, CDR2 FQNEAQ (reference sequence). The CDR3 is 14 residues long. For the CDR3, the DNA is TGTGCCAGCAGCACTCTGACAGCCTACAATGAGCAGTTCTTC. This gives the protein CASSTLTAYNEQFF.

The V gene is TRBV30, the J gene TRBJ1-1; weak D call: TRBD1 (5 bases). Trimming took off 3 bases at V and 0 bases at J, with 8 bases between the two ends. CDR1 GTSNPN and CDR2 SVGIG come from the germline V gene (reference sequence). The CDR3 is 13 residues long. CDR3 bases: TGTGCCTGGAGGGAGGGGATGAACACTGAAGCTTTCTTT. It encodes CAWREGMNTEAFF.

This rearrangement joins TRBV5-8 to TRBJ2-5, with 9 bases that match TRBD1. Germline V lookup: CDR1 SGHTS, CDR2 YDEGEE. This CDR3 region has 16 residues. The junction had 8 bases not matched to a gene; V was cut back by 4 bases and J by 1 base. CDR3 residues: CASSPGTGRLQETQYF. DNA for the CDR3: TGTGCCAGCAGCCCAGGGACAGGGCGCCTCCAAGAGACCCAGTACTTC.

The J gene is TRBJ1-1, the V gene TRBV18; 7 nucleotides agree with TRBD1. CDR1 and CDR2 from the germline V gene are KGHSH and LQKENI. The CDR3 loop spans 13 amino acids. V lost 6 bases to trimming and J lost 7 bases; unmatched junction nucleotides: 8. CDR3 loop: CASSRDRDDEAFF. The CDR3, as DNA: TGTGCCAGCTCTAGGGACAGAGATGATGAAGCTTTCTTT.

The chain links TRBV7-9 to TRBJ1-5; no clear D. The ends were cut back, 5 bases at V and 3 bases at J, with 11 bases in the middle. CDR1 and CDR2 (germline): SEHNR, FQNEAQ (reference sequence). The CDR3 has 14 amino acids. The CDR3 DNA is TGTGCCAGCAGCACCGCGGGCCTCAATCAGCCCCAGCATTTT. Protein: CASSTAGLNQPQHF.

This CDR3 reads CAWTGQNSPYVRNGNGYTF. The CDR3 coding sequence is TGTGCCTGGACCGGACAGAATTCTCCTTATGTACGGAATGGGAACGGCTACACCTTC. The chain uses TRBV30 and TRBJ1-2, with a tentative D call TRBD1 (6 bases). V lost 4 bases, J lost 8 bases, and 35 bases lay in between. This CDR3 comprises 19 residues. Germline CDR1 is GTSNPN and CDR2 is SVGIG (reference sequence).

The chain carries TRBV30 and TRBJ2-3; 8 bases match TRBD2. The germline gives CDR1 GTSNPN, CDR2 SVGIG (reference sequence). CDR3 length equals 13 residues. The trim removed 4 bases at V and 2 bases at J, leaving 2 bases unmatched. DNA for the CDR3: TGTGCCTGGACTAGCGGGTCCACAGATACGCAGTATTTT. Translation: CAWTSGSTDTQYF.

This rearrangement joins TRBV29-1 to TRBJ2-1; D not certain. Trimming removed 5 bases at V and 2 bases at J, with 4 bases between. Germline CDR1 is SQVTM and CDR2 is ANQGSEA. The CDR3 is made up of 11 amino acids. The CDR3 protein is CSVNTYNEQFF. The DNA for the CDR3 is TGCAGCGTTAACACCTACAATGAGCAGTTCTTC.

In this sample, this clone turned up a few times. The V call is TRBV5-1, the J call TRBJ1-1; the D gene is possibly TRBD1 (5 bases). The length of the CDR3 is 15 residues. Trimming left V 4 bases short and J 6 bases short, with 19 bases between. Germline values: CDR1 SGHRS, CDR2 YFSETQ. CDR3 sequence (DNA): TGCGCCAGCAGCCCCACCAACGGGCAGGGCGCTGAAGCTTTCTTT. It encodes CASSPTNGQGAEAFF.

V usage is TRBV9 and J usage is TRBJ2-2, with 14 bases matching TRBD2. In germline, CDR1 is SGDLS, CDR2 YYNGEE. The CDR3 has 19 residues. Unmatched junction bases numbered 8, after V lost 3 bases and J lost 1 base. This CDR3 is CASSESRLAGGMNTGELFF. CDR3 nucleotide sequence: TGTGCCAGCAGCGAATCTAGACTAGCGGGGGGGATGAACACCGGGGAGCTGTTTTTT.

This clone appeared once. This chain uses TRBV30 with TRBJ1-1; 9 bases line up with TRBD1. Germline V lookup: CDR1 GTSNPN, CDR2 SVGIG (reference sequence). The V and J ends lost 0 bases and 5 bases, in that order; junction bases with no gene match: 4. CDR3 size: 14 residues. The chain's CDR3 is CAWSVRQGVTEAFF. In DNA, the CDR3 is TGTGCCTGGAGTGTACGACAGGGGGTAACTGAAGCTTTCTTT.

In this sample, this clone turned up a few times. This rearrangement joins TRBV29-1 to TRBJ1-1; maybe TRBD1 (5 bases). Germline V gene data show CDR1 as SQVTM and CDR2 as ANQGSEA. This CDR3 has 14 amino acids. The V end lost 2 bases, the J end lost 4 bases, and 14 bases lay between the germline ends. In nucleotides, the CDR3 is TGCAGCGTTGAATCGGGGGTGTATGGCACTGAAGCTTTCTTT. Protein: CSVESGVYGTEAFF.

This clone was picked up one time. The CDR3 here is CASSPTGLRTYNEQFF. The CDR3 region has the DNA TGTGCCAGCAGCCCGACAGGGTTAAGGACCTACAATGAGCAGTTCTTC. The chain couples TRBV7-8 to TRBJ2-1, with TRBD1 matching 7 bases. Germline lookup yields CDR1 SGHVS and CDR2 FQNEAQ. Trimming took 5 bases from V and 2 from J; bases not matched to a gene: 9. CDR3 length: 16 amino acids.